The 24 T cell receptor beta chains in this list originate from one sample, sequenced in a study of tumor-infiltrating lymphocytes in primary liver carcinoma. Total RNA amounting to around 530 ng was the source from which TCR beta cDNA was made with a constant-region primer. Library construction for TCR beta comprised three nested multiplex PCR rounds performed with slightly modified ARM-PCR. Use of TRBV1-TRBV30 forward primers with a C-beta reverse primer characterized the first two PCR rounds, which lasted around 11 cycles each. In TCRdb, the multiplex PCR reads were re-called with MiXCR into one record per CDR3 protein. The sample has more than 150,000 distinct CDR3 sequences, over 45% seen once. Researchers drew blood RNA from unsorted whole blood and extracted germline DNA as well. The specimen was peripheral blood. Receptor source: a man between 40 and 49 years old with primary liver carcinoma and hepatitis B virus infection.

This clonotype was detected only a few times. V and J are TRBV5-5 and TRBJ2-2, with 7 bases fitting TRBD1. Germline-derived CDR1 and CDR2 are SGHKS and YYEKEE (reference sequence). Unmatched junction bases numbered 3, after V lost 0 bases and J lost 1 base. CDR3 length equals 16 residues. The CDR3 nucleotides read TGTGCCAGCAGCTTGGAGGGGGCCTGGAACACCGGGGAGCTGTTTTTT. Protein sequence: CASSLEGAWNTGELFF.

J is TRBJ2-7 and V is TRBV10-2; TRBD1 aligns across 8 bases. This CDR3 has 13 residues. Germline trimming cut 5 bases from V and 4 bases from J; bases unmatched to any gene: 4. Looked up from germline, CDR1 is WSHSY and CDR2 is SAAADI. The CDR3 DNA reads TGCGCCAGCAGTTTTGACAGGGGTTACGAGCAGTACTTC. Translation gives CASSFDRGYEQYF.

J is TRBJ2-2 and V is TRBV11-2; possible D gene TRBD2, 6 bases. The CDR3 loop spans 15 amino acids. CDR1 SGHAT and CDR2 FQNNGV come from the germline V gene. V lost 5 bases and J lost 9, with 19 bases in between. The CDR3 coding sequence is TGTGCCAGCAGCCCTATTAAGGGACTTACCTGGGAGCTGTTTTTT. As protein: CASSPIKGLTWELFF. Complete variable domain (other parts from reference TRBV11-2 and TRBJ2-2): EAGVAQSPRYKIIEKRQSVAFWCNPISGHATLYWYQQILGQGPKLLIQFQNNGVVDDSQLPKDRFSAERLKGVDSTLKIQPAKLEDSAVYLCASSPIKGLTWELFFGEGSRLTVL.

This clonotype has only a few counts. The rearrangement joins TRBV12-3 or TRBV12-4 to TRBJ1-4; D is ambiguous. The CDR3 spans 12 residues. Deletions cut 3 bases from V and 16 bases from J, with 15 bases between. The CDR3 DNA follows: TGTGCCAGCAGTTTTAGTCGCGGAGTCTCGTTTTTT. Its translation is CASSFSRGVSFF.

The V gene is TRBV10-1, the J gene TRBJ2-7; 7 positions agree with TRBD1. V lost 2 bases to trimming and J lost 9 bases; unmatched junction nucleotides: 13. The CDR3 is made up of 15 amino acids. Germline V gene data show CDR1 as WNHNN and CDR2 as SYGVQD (reference sequence). The CDR3: CASSETTGIENGQYF. The CDR3 DNA reads as TGCGCCAGCAGTGAGACGACAGGGATCGAAAACGGGCAGTACTTC.

The chain joins TRBV7-9 to TRBJ2-5, with 11 bases aligning to TRBD1. Germline CDR1 and CDR2: SEHNR and FQNEAQ (reference sequence). The J segment lost 2 bases and the V segment lost 5 bases, leaving 7 bases of the junction unmatched. This CDR3 is built from 16 residues. In DNA, the CDR3 is TGTGCCAGCAGCAAAGGGGACAGGGGGGCTCAAGAGACCCAGTACTTC. This codes for CASSKGDRGAQETQYF.

Regarding this clonotype: Its ends do not fully match the called genes, so a read error is possible. The V and J genes are TRBV5-4 and TRBJ2-1; TRBD1 matches at 10 bases. Looked up from germline, CDR1 is SGHNT and CDR2 is YYREEE (reference sequence). The CDR3 is 16 amino acids. The CDR3 is CASSRQGATSYNEQLF. The CDR3 DNA reads TGTGCCAGCAGCCGACAGGGGGCCACCTCCTACAATGAGCAGTTGTTC.

The rearrangement links TRBV10-3 to TRBJ2-1; 10 nucleotides match TRBD2. The CDR3 is 18 residues long. Trimming at V came to 9 bases and at J to 0 bases, leaving 14 bases not matched to a gene. CDR1 is ENHRY and CDR2 is SYGVKD in the germline V gene. The CDR3 DNA sequence: TGTGCCATGTCCGTCCCCGGGACTAGCGTAAGCTCCTACAATGAGCAGTTCTTC. It yields the protein CAMSVPGTSVSSYNEQFF.

A remark on this clonotype: A single base separates this from a much larger clone, so it may be a read error. V and J are TRBV29-1 and TRBJ2-3, with D unclear. CDR1 SQVTM and CDR2 ANQGSEA come from the germline V gene. The CDR3 consists of 12 residues. The germline V and J ends were trimmed by 5 bases and 3 bases, with 9 bases remaining between them. The CDR3 bases are TGCAGCGTTCAAGCTGATACAGATACGCAGTATTTT. It specifies CSVQADTDTQYF.

This chain links TRBV7-9 with TRBJ2-7; TRBD2 matches at 11 bases. CDR1 is SEHNR and CDR2 is FQNEAQ in the germline V gene (reference sequence). V lost 2 bases, J lost 3 bases, and 9 bases stayed unmatched. The CDR3 contains 17 residues. CDR3 in amino acids: CASSLSGGTSGYYEQYF. For the CDR3, the DNA is TGTGCCAGCAGCTTAAGTGGCGGGACTAGCGGCTACTACGAGCAGTACTTC.

This clonotype came up a few times. The rearrangement links TRBV5-1 to TRBJ1-1, with 7 bases that match TRBD1. This CDR3 is 15 amino acids long. Germline V gene data show CDR1 as SGHRS and CDR2 as YFSETQ. Trimming cost V 0 bases and J 3 bases; bases outside gene matches: 5. The CDR3 is CASSLGQGSYTEAFF. The DNA for the CDR3 is TGCGCCAGCAGCTTGGGACAGGGTTCGTACACTGAAGCTTTCTTT. The full variable domain, in which reference TRBV5-1 and TRBJ1-1 provide the parts outside the CDR3, is KAGVTQTPRYLIKTRGQQVTLSCSPISGHRSVSWYQQTPGQGLQFLFEYFSETQRNKGNFPGRFSGRQFSNSRSEMNVSTLELGDSALYLCASSLGQGSYTEAFFGQGTRLTVV.

With regard to this clonotype: Relative to the germline gene, one junction end is altered; a read error may explain this. The chain is built from TRBV11-2 and TRBJ2-7; a possible D gene is TRBD2 (5 bases). The length of the CDR3 is 14 residues. Germline values: CDR1 SGHAT, CDR2 FQNNGV. The CDR3 sequence: CVSSLEASRIEQYF. CDR3 bases: TGTGTCAGCAGCTTAGAGGCTAGCAGGATCGAGCAGTACTTC.

In DNA form, the CDR3 reads TGCGCCAGCAGTGAGACCCGGGACGCCGCCTACGAGCAGTACTTC. This encodes CASSETRDAAYEQYF. This chain uses TRBV10-1 with TRBJ2-7; either TRBD1 or TRBD2 may fit D (5 bases each). Germline CDR1 reads WNHNN; CDR2 reads SYGVQD (reference sequence). The V end was cut by 2 bases, the J end by 2 bases, with 13 bases between. CDR3 size: 15 residues.

This chain links TRBV19 with TRBJ2-1; the match to TRBD1 covers 7 bases. Trimming took 5 bases from V and 0 from J; bases not matched to a gene: 7. The CDR3 extends over 16 amino acids. Germline V gives CDR1 LNHDA, CDR2 SQIVND (reference sequence). CDR3 region: CASSPPGDSSYNEQFF. Written as DNA, the CDR3 is TGTGCCAGTAGTCCCCCTGGGGACAGCTCCTACAATGAGCAGTTCTTC.

With regard to this clonotype: Since the CDR3 does not end with the conserved phenylalanine or tryptophan, this likely comes from a read error. The chain has TRBV11-2 and TRBJ2-1, with 14 bases fitting TRBD2. This CDR3 comprises 14 residues. Germline V gene sequence: CDR1 SGHAT, CDR2 FQNNGV. V lost 5 bases to trimming and J lost 13 bases; unmatched junction nucleotides: 7. CDR3 in amino acids: CASSGLAGGSEQFI. For the CDR3, the DNA is TGTGCCAGCAGCGGACTAGCGGGAGGTTCTGAACAGTTCATC.

Notes on this clonotype: Since the CDR3 does not end with the conserved phenylalanine or tryptophan, this likely comes from a read error. The genes are TRBV11-2 and TRBJ2-5, with 7 bases identical to TRBD1. The germline V gene encodes CDR1 SGHAT and CDR2 FQNNGV. The CDR3 consists of 13 residues. This CDR3 reads CANSLIQGETQYL. The CDR3 coding sequence is TGTGCCAACAGCTTGATACAGGGGGAGACCCAGTACCTC.

This clonotype was seen a single time. Without the conserved terminal phenylalanine or tryptophan, this CDR3 likely stems from a read error. The J gene is TRBJ2-7, the V gene TRBV11-2; D is perhaps TRBD1 or TRBD2 (5 bases each). This CDR3 contains 14 residues. CDR1 and CDR2 (germline): SGHAT, FQNNGV. The CDR3 sequence: CASNLTDGAYKQYL. In DNA form, the CDR3 reads TGTGCCAGCAACTTAACCGACGGGGCCTACAAGCAGTACTTG.

Many counts were recorded for this clonotype. The chain links TRBV11-3 to TRBJ1-1; no reliable D call. Deletions cut 0 bases from V and 3 bases from J, with 5 bases between. This CDR3 has 13 amino acids. Germline assignment: CDR1 SGHNT and CDR2 YENEEA. DNA of the CDR3: TGTGCCAGCAGCTTAGAATCTTACACTGAAGCTTTCTTT. It codes for CASSLESYTEAFF.

This chain joins TRBV5-4 and TRBJ2-3, with D unclear. This CDR3 is 13 amino acids long. CDR1 is SGHNT and CDR2 is YYREEE in the germline V gene (reference sequence). Trimming removed 4 bases from V and 4 bases from J, with 10 bases in between. CDR3 sequence: CASSTDKADTQYF. CDR3 DNA: TGTGCCAGCAGCACCGACAAAGCAGATACGCAGTATTTT.

This rearrangement joins TRBV10-3 to TRBJ2-1, with 7 bases aligning to TRBD1. Germline CDR1 is ENHRY and CDR2 is SYGVKD. With 6 bases clipped from V and 4 bases from J, the junction kept 6 bases outside the gene matches. The CDR3 is made up of 14 amino acids. The CDR3, as DNA: TGTGCCATCAGAGACCGGGACAGTTACAATGAGCAGTTCTTC. It encodes CAIRDRDSYNEQFF.

This clonotype occurred once. The chain couples TRBV2 to TRBJ2-7; D call uncertain. CDR1 SNHLY and CDR2 FYNNEI come from the germline V gene. This CDR3 region has 11 residues. V was shortened by 6 bases and J by 10 bases, with 13 bases between the two germline ends. This CDR3 reads CASRTGSSQYF. CDR3 bases: TGTGCCAGCAGAACCGGATCAAGCCAGTACTTC. The full variable domain, rest sourced from reference TRBV2 and TRBJ2-7, is EPEVTQTPSHQVTQMGQEVILRCVPISNHLYFYWYRQILGQKVEFLVSFYNNEISEKSEIFDDQFSVERPDGSNFTLKIRSTKLEDSAMYFCASRTGSSQYFGPGTRLTVT.

This clonotype has at least ten counts. The chain couples TRBV11-1 to TRBJ2-2, with D possibly being TRBD1 (6 bases). CDR1 is SGHAT and CDR2 is FQDESV in the germline V gene (reference sequence). The CDR3 is 16 amino acids. Deletions cut 5 bases from V and 2 bases from J, with 15 bases between. The CDR3 bases are TGTGCCAGCAGCCTACAACAGGGCGCTAACACCGGGGAGCTGTTTTTT. Encoded protein: CASSLQQGANTGELFF.

CDR3: CASSLRGTAADTQYF. The CDR3 bases are TGTGCCAGCAGTCTCCGCGGGACAGCGGCAGATACGCAGTATTTT. V usage is TRBV6-2 or TRBV6-3 and J usage is TRBJ2-3; TRBD1 might be the D (7 bases). Germline assignment: CDR1 MNHEY and CDR2 SVGEGT. V lost 5 bases to trimming and J lost 4 bases, with 16 bases between them. The CDR3 is 15 residues long.

Notes on this clonotype: A much larger clone is a single base away; this may be a read error. V and J are TRBV6-2 or TRBV6-3 and TRBJ2-7; 8 nucleotides match TRBD2. Germline CDR1 MNHEY, CDR2 SVGEGT. Losses at the gene ends were 9 bases for V and 4 bases for J; bases not matched to a gene: 11. The CDR3 contains 14 residues. DNA for the CDR3: TGTGCCAGAGGGCGAGCGGGAGTATTTTACGAGCAGTACTTC. Translating gives CARGRAGVFYEQYF.